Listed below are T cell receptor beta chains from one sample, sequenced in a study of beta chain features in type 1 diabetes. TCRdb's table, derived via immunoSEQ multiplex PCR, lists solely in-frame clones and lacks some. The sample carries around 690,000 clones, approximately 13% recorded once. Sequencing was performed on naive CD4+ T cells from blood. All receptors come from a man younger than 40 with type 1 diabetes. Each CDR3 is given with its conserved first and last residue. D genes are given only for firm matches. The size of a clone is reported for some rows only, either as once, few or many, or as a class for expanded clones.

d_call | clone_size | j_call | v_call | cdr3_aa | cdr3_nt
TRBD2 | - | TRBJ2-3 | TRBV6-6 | CASSPGGDTQYF | TGTGCCAGCAGCCCCGGGGGGGATACGCAGTATTTT
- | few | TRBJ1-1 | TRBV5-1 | CASSLAGFTEAFF | TGCGCCAGCAGCTTGGCAGGTTTCACTGAAGCTTTCTTT
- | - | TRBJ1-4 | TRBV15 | CATSRDGDEKLFF | TGTGCCACCAGCAGAGATGGAGATGAAAAACTGTTTTTT
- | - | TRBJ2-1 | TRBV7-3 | CASSLGVGFSGEQFF | TGTGCCAGCAGCTTAGGGGTCGGTTTTTCGGGTGAGCAGTTCTTC
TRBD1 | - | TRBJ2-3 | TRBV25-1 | CASSGTGKTDTQYF | TGTGCCAGCAGTGGGACAGGGAAGACAGATACGCAGTATTTT
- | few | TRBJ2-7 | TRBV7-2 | CASSLTLYEQYF | TGTGCCAGCAGCTTAACACTTTACGAGCAGTACTTC
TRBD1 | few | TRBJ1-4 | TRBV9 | CASRRTGEDEKLFF | TGTGCCAGCAGACGGACAGGGGAGGATGAAAAACTGTTTTTT
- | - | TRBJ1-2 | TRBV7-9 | CASSPGGSEDYGYTF | TGTGCCAGCAGCCCCGGCGGGAGTGAAGACTATGGCTACACCTTC
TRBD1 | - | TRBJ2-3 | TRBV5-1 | CASSLMVKGQGRRNTQYF | TGCGCCAGCAGCTTGATGGTTAAGGGACAGGGAAGGAGGAATACGCAGTATTTT
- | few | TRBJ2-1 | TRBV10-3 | CAIWTDKSSYNEQFF | TGTGCCATCTGGACAGACAAGAGCTCCTACAATGAGCAGTTCTTC
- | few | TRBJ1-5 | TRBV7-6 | CASSINRELQPQHF | TGTGCCAGCAGCATCAACAGGGAGTTGCAGCCCCAGCATTTT
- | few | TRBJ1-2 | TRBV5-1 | CATSVDRNYGYTF | TGCGCCACCTCTGTGGACAGAAACTATGGCTACACCTTC
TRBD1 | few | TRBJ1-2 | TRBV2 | CASSEIPTGEGYTF | TGTGCCAGCAGTGAAATACCGACAGGGGAAGGCTACACCTTC
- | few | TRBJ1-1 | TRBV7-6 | CASSFNGVNTEAFF | TGTGCCAGCAGCTTCAACGGTGTGAACACTGAAGCTTTCTTT
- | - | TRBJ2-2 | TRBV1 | CTSSPPKEESGELFF | TGCACCAGCAGCCCCCCTAAGGAGGAGTCGGGGGAGCTGTTTTTT
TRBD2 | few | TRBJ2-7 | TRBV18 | CASSPPGLAGNEQYF | TGTGCCAGCTCACCACCGGGGCTAGCGGGGAACGAGCAGTACTTC
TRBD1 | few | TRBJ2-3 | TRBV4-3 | CASSQASGQGRDTQYF | TGCGCCAGCAGCCAAGCCTCGGGACAGGGGAGAGATACGCAGTATTTT
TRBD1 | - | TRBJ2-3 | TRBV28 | CASSPTGPPQYF | TGTGCCAGCAGCCCGACAGGGCCCCCGCAGTATTTT
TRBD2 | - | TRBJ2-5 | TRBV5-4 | CASSFWRGGRETQYF | TGTGCCAGCAGCTTTTGGCGGGGGGGCCGGGAGACCCAGTACTTC
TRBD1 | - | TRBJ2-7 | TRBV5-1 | CASSPDRAAYEQYF | TGCGCCAGCAGCCCCGACAGGGCGGCCTACGAGCAGTACTTC
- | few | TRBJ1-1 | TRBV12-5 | CASGQTEPNTEAFF | TGTGCTAGTGGACAGACAGAGCCGAACACTGAAGCTTTCTTT
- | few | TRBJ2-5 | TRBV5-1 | CASSSGILQETQYF | TGCGCCAGCAGCTCGGGTATCTTACAAGAGACCCAGTACTTC
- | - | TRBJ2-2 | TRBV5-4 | CASSRDQGAGELFF | TGTGCCAGCAGCCGGGACCAAGGCGCCGGGGAGCTGTTTTTT
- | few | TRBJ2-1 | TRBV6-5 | CASRLLTLNEQFF | TGTGCCAGCAGACTCCTGACCCTGAATGAGCAGTTCTTC
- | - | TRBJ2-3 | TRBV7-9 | CASSAGWASPSTDTQYF | TGTGCCAGCAGCGCCGGGTGGGCATCCCCTAGCACAGATACGCAGTATTTT
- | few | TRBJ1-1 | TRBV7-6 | CASSLGDGEAFF | TGTGCCAGCAGCTTAGGGGACGGGGAAGCTTTCTTT
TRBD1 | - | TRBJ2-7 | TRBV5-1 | CASSLGGQGVSEQYF | TGCGCCAGCAGCTTGGGAGGACAGGGAGTGTCCGAGCAGTACTTC
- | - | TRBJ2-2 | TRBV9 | CASSVEGRRTGELFF | TGTGCCAGCAGCGTAGAGGGGAGGCGCACCGGGGAGCTGTTTTTT
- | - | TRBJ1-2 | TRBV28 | CASSLLPGTVNYGYTF | TGTGCCAGCAGTTTACTTCCCGGGACGGTTAACTATGGCTACACCTTC
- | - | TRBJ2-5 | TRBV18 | CASSLNEAPAETQYF | TGTGCCAGCTCACTAAACGAGGCGCCGGCAGAGACCCAGTACTTC
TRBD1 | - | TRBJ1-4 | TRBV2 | CASSRDRVTPNEKLFF | TGTGCCAGCAGCCGGGACAGGGTTACCCCTAATGAAAAACTGTTTTTT
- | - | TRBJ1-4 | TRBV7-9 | CASSLGTATNEKLFF | TGTGCCAGCAGCTTAGGGACAGCAACTAATGAAAAACTGTTTTTT
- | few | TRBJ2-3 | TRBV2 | CASSEAHGGRTQYF | TGTGCCAGCAGTGAAGCGCATGGTGGGAGGACGCAGTATTTT
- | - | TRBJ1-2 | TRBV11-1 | CASSFGGGYYGYTF | TGTGCCAGCAGCTTCGGCGGGGGTTATTATGGCTACACCTTC
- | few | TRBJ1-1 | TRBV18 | CASSQPGRPNTEAFF | TGTGCCAGCTCACAACCGGGGCGTCCTAACACTGAAGCTTTCTTT
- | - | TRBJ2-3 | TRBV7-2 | CASSLSAGAFEDTQYF | TGTGCCAGCAGCTTAAGTGCGGGGGCGTTCGAAGATACGCAGTATTTT
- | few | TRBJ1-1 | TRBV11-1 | CASTFRSQNTEAFF | TGTGCCAGCACCTTCCGGTCCCAGAACACTGAAGCTTTCTTT
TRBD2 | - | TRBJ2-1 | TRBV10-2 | CASSPGRDLDEQFF | TGCGCCAGCAGCCCAGGGAGGGATTTGGATGAGCAGTTCTTC
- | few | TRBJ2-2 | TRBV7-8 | CASSRQVDTGELFF | TGTGCCAGCAGTCGACAGGTGGACACCGGGGAGCTGTTTTTT
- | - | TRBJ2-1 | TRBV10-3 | CAITRDKGLREQFF | TGTGCCATCACCCGGGACAAGGGTTTAAGGGAGCAGTTCTTC